What follows describes a single T cell receptor (beta chain). The antigen is not known. The data originate from a study of cytomegalovirus exposure and HLA in healthy donors. Study findings and constraints: A few chains tied to CMV proved CMV antigen-specific in vitro.

TCRdb keeps only in-frame clones here, not all; method: immunoSEQ multiplex PCR. The sample holds roughly 130,000 clones, under 90% seen once. CDR3 length equals 14 residues. The germline V and J ends were trimmed by 8 bases and 2 bases, with 16 bases remaining between them. From germline, CDR1 is MNHNY and CDR2 SVGAGI (reference sequence). The sequence was collected from a young man in good health and CMV-seronegative. The material sequenced was PBMCs. V is TRBV6-6 and J is TRBJ2-7; TRBD1 is a possible D gene (5 bases). The CDR3 loop reads CASGDSLKPYEQYF. CDR3 bases: TGTGCCAGCGGTGACAGTCTCAAGCCCTACGAGCAGTACTTC.